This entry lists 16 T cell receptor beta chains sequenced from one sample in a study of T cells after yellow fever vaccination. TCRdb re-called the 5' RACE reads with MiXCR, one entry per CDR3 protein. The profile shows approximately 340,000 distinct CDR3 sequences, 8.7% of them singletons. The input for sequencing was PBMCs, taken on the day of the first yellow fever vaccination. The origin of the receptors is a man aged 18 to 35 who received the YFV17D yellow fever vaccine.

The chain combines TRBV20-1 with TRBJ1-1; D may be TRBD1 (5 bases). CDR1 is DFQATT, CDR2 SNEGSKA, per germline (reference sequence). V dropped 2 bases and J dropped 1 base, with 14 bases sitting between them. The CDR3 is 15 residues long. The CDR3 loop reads CSARQGLTGNTEAFF. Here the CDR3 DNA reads TGCAGTGCTAGACAGGGTCTAACGGGGAACACTGAAGCTTTCTTT.

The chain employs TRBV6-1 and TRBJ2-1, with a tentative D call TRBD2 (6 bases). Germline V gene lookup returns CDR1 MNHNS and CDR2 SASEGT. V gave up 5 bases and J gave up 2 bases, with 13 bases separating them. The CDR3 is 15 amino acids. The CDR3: CASSKLAPPYNEQFF. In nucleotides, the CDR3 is TGTGCCAGCAGTAAGCTAGCGCCGCCCTACAATGAGCAGTTCTTC.

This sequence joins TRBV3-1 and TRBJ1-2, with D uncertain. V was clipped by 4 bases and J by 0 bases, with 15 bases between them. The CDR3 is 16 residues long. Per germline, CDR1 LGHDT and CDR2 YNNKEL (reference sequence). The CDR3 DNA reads TGTGCCAGCAGCCCGTCGGACGGCGGATCTAACTATGGCTACACCTTC. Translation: CASSPSDGGSNYGYTF.

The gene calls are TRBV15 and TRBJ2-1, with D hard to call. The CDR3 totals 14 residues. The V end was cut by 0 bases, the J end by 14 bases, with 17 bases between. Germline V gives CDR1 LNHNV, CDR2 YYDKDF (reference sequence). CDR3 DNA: TGTGCCACCAGCAGAGAACCCGCCTCCCCCAGTGAGTTCTTC. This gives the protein CATSREPASPSEFF.

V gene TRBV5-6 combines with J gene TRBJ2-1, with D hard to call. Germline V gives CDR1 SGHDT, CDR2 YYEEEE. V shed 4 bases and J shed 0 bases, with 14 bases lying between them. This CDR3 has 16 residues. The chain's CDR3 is CASSLVGASSYNEQFF. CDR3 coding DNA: TGTGCCAGCAGCCTGGTCGGCGCGAGCTCCTACAATGAGCAGTTCTTC.

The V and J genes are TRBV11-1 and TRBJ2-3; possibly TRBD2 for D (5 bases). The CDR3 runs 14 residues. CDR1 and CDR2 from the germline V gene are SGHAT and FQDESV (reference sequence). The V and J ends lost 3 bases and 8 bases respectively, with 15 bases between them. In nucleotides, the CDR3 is TGTGCCAGCAGCTTCGTTAGGAGTCGGGGTACGCAGTATTTT. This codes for CASSFVRSRGTQYF. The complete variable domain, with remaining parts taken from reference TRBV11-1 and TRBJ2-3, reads EAEVAQSPRYKITEKSQAVAFWCDPISGHATLYWYRQILGQGPELLVQFQDESVVDDSQLPKDRFSAERLKGVDSTLKIQPAELGDSAMYLCASSFVRSRGTQYFGPGTRLTVL.

The DNA for the CDR3 is TGCGCCAGCAGCCAAACAGAAACGGGGCCCATCACGAACACCGGGGAGCTGTTTTTT. Its protein product is CASSQTETGPITNTGELFF. The chain couples TRBV4-3 to TRBJ2-2; either TRBD1 or TRBD2 may supply D (5 bases each). This CDR3 is built from 19 residues. CDR1 is LGHNA and CDR2 is YSLEER in the germline V gene. Trimming removed 2 bases from V and 0 bases from J, with 19 bases in between.

The CDR3 DNA follows: TGTGCCAGCAGCTTAGAAGGCCTACGGGGCGGCCGAAGGGGTGAGCAGTTCTTC. It specifies CASSLEGLRGGRRGEQFF. The rearrangement links TRBV7-6 to TRBJ2-1, with D tentatively TRBD1 or TRBD2 (5 bases each). Germline V gene data show CDR1 as SGHVS and CDR2 as FNYEAQ. This CDR3 has 18 amino acids. Trimming shortened V by 1 base and J by 9 bases, and 25 bases separated the two germline ends.

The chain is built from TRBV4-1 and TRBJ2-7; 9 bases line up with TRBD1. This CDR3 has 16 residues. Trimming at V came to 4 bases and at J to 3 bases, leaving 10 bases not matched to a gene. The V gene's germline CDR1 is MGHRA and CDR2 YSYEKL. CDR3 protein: CASSPGTGRYNYEQYF. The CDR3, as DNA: TGCGCCAGCAGCCCGGGGACAGGGCGATACAACTACGAGCAGTACTTC.

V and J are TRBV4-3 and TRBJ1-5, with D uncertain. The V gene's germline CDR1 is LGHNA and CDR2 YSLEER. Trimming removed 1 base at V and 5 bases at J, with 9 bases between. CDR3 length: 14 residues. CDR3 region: CASSQVVADQPQHF. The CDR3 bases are TGCGCCAGCAGCCAAGTCGTGGCGGATCAGCCCCAGCATTTT.

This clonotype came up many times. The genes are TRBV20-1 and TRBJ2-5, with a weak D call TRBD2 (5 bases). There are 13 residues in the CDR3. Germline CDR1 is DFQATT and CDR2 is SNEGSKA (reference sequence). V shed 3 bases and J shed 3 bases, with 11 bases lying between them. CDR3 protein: CSASSAGKETQYF. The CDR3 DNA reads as TGCAGTGCTAGTAGTGCCGGGAAAGAGACCCAGTACTTC.

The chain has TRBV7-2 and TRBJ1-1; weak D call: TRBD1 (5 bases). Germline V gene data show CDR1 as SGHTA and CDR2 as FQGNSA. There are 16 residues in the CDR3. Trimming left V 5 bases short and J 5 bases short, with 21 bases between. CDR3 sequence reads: CASSLGVRQQRTEAFF. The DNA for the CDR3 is TGTGCCAGCAGCCTGGGGGTGAGACAGCAGAGGACTGAAGCTTTCTTT.

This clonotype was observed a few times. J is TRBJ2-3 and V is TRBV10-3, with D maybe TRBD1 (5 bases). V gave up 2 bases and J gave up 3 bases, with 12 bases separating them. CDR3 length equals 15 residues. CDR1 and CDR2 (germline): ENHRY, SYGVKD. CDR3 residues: CAISEPNRGTDTQYF. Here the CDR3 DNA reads TGTGCCATCAGTGAGCCCAATAGGGGAACAGATACGCAGTATTTT.

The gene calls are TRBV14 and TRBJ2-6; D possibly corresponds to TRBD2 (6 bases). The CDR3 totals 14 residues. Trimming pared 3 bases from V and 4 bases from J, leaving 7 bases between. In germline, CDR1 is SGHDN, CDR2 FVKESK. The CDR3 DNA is TGTGCCAGCAGCCAGGCGGGGGGGGCCAACGTCCTGACTTTC. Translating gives CASSQAGGANVLTF.

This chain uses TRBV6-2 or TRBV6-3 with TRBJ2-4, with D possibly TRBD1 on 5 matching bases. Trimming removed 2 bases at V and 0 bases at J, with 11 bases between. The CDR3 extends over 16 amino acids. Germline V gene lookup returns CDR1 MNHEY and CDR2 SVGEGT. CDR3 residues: CASSYGAALAKNIQYF. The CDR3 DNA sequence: TGTGCCAGCAGTTACGGGGCAGCGTTAGCCAAAAACATTCAGTACTTC.

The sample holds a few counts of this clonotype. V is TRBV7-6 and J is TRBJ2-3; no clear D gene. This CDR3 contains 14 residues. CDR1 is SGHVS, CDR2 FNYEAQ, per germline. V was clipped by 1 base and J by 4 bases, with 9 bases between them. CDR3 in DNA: TGTGCCAGCAGCTTAGTGGGTTTGGCAGATACGCAGTATTTT. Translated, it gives CASSLVGLADTQYF.